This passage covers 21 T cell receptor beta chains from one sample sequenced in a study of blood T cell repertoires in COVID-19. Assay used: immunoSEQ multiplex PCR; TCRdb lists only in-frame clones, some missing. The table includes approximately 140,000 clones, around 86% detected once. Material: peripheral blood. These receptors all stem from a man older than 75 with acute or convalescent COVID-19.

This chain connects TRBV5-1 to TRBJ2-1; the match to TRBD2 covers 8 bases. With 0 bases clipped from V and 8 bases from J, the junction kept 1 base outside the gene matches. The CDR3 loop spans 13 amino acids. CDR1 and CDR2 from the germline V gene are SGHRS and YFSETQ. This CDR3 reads CASSLAGLDEQFF. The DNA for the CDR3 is TGCGCCAGCAGCTTGGCGGGACTAGATGAGCAGTTCTTC.

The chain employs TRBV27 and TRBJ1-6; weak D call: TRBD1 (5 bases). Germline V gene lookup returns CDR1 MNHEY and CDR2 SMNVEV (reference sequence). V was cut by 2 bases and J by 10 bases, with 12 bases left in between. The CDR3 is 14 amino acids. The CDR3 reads CASSLLKGQSPLHF. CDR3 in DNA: TGTGCCAGCAGTTTACTGAAGGGGCAGTCACCCCTCCACTTT.

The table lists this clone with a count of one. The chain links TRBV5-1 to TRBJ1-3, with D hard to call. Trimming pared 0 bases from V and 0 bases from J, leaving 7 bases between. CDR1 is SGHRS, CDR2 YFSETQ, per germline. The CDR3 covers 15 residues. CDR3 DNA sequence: TGCGCCAGCAGCTTGGAGCCAGGCTCTGGAAACACCATATATTTT. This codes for CASSLEPGSGNTIYF.

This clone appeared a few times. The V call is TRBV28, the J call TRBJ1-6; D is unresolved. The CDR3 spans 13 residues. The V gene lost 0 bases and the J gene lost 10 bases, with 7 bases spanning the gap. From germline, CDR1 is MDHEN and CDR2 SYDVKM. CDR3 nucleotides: TGTGCCAGCAGTTTATGGCCAGGATCACCCCTCCACTTT. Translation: CASSLWPGSPLHF. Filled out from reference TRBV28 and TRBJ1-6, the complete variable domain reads DVKVTQSSRYLVKRTGEKVFLECVQDMDHENMFWYRQDPGLGLRLIYFSYDVKMKEKGDIPEGYSVSREKKERFSLILESASTNQTSMYLCASSLWPGSPLHFGNGTRLTVT.

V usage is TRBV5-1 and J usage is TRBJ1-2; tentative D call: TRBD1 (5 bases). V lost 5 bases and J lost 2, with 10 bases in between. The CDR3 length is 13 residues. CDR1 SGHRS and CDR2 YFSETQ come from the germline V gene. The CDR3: CASSHDSNYGYTF. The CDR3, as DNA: TGCGCCAGCAGTCATGACAGCAACTATGGCTACACCTTC.

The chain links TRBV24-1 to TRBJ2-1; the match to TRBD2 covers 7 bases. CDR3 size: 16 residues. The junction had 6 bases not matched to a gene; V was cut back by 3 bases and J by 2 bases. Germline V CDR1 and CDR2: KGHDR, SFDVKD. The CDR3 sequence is CATSDPVAGTYNEQFF. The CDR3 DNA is TGTGCCACCAGTGATCCTGTAGCGGGTACCTACAATGAGCAGTTCTTC.

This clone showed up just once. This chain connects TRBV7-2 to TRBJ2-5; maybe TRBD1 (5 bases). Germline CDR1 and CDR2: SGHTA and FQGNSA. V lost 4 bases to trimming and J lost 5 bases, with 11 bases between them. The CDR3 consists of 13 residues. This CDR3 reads CASSYDSVETQYF. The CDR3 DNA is TGTGCCAGCAGCTACGACAGTGTGGAGACCCAGTACTTC.

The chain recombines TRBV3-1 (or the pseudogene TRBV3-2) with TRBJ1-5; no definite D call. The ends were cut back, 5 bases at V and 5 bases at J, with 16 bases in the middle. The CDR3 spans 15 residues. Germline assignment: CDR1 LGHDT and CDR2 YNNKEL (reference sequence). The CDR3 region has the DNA TGTGCCAGCAGCTCCCGAGGATTCGTTGATCAGCCCCAGCATTTT. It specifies CASSSRGFVDQPQHF.

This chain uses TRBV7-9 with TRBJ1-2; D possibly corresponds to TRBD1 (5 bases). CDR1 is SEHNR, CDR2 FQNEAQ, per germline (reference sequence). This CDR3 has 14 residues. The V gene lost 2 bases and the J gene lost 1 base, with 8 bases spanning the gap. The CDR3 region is CASSLSQGNYGYTF. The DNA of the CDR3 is TGTGCCAGCAGCTTATCCCAGGGTAACTATGGCTACACCTTC.

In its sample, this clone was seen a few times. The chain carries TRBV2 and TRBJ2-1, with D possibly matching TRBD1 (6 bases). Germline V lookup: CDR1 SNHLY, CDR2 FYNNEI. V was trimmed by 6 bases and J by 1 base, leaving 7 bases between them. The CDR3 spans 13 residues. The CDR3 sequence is CASRGASYNEQFF. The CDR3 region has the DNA TGTGCCAGCAGGGGGGCGTCCTACAATGAGCAGTTCTTC.

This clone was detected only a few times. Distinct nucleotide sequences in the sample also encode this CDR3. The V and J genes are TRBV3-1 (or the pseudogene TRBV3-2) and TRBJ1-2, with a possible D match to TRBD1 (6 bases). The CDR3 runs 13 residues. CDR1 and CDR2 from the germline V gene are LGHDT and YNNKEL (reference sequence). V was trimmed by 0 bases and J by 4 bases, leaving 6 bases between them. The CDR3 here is CASSQDRGYGYTF. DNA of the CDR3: TGTGCCAGCAGCCAAGACAGGGGCTATGGCTACACCTTC.

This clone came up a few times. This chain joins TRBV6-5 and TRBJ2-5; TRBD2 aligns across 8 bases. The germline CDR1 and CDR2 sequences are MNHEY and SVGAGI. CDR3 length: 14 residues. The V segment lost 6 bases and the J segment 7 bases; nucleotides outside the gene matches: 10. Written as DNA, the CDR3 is TGTGCCAGCAGGGGAGGACTAGCCTCGGGGACCCAGTACTTC. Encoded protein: CASRGGLASGTQYF.

CDR3 amino acids: CATSRDQLAGVNTGELFF. CDR3 DNA: TGTGCCACCAGCAGAGATCAACTAGCGGGGGTGAACACCGGGGAGCTGTTTTTT. The chain is built from TRBV15 and TRBJ2-2; 11 nucleotides align to TRBD2. Per germline, CDR1 LNHNV and CDR2 YYDKDF (reference sequence). The CDR3 is 18 amino acids. With V trimmed by 0 bases and J by 1 base, 4 bases remained unmatched.

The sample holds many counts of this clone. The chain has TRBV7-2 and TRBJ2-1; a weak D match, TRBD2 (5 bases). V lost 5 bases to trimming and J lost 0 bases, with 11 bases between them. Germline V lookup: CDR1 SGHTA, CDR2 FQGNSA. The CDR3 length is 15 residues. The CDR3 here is CASSQPGSSYNEQFF. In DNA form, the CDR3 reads TGTGCCAGCAGCCAACCGGGGAGCTCCTACAATGAGCAGTTCTTC.

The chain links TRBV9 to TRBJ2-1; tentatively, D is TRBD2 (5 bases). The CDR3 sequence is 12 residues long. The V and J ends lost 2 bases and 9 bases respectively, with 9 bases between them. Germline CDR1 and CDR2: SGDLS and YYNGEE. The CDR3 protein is CASSVTSREQFF. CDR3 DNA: TGTGCCAGCAGCGTTACTAGTCGTGAGCAGTTCTTC. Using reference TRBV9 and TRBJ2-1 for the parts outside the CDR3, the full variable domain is DSGVTQTPKHLITATGQRVTLRCSPRSGDLSVYWYQQSLDQGLQFLIQYYNGEERAKGNILERFSAQQFPDLHSELNLSSLELGDSALYFCASSVTSREQFFGPGTRLTVL.

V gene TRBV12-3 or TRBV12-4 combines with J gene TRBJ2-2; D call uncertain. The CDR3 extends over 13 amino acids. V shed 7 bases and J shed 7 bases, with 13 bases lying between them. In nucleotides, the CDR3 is TGTGCCAGCACCCTTACTACGAGCGGGGAGCTGTTTTTT. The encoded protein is CASTLTTSGELFF.

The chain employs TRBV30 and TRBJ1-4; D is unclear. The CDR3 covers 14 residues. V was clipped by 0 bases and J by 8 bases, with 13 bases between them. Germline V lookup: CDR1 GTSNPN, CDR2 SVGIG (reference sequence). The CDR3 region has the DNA TGTGCCTGGAGTGTAACTGGGCTCCGGGAAAAACTGTTTTTT. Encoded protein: CAWSVTGLREKLFF.

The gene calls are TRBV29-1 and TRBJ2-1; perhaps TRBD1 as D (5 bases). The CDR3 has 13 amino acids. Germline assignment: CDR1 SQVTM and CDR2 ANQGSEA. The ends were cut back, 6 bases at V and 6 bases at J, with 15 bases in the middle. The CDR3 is CSVGQIPSNEQFF. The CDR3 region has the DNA TGCAGCGTAGGACAAATCCCCTCCAATGAGCAGTTCTTC.

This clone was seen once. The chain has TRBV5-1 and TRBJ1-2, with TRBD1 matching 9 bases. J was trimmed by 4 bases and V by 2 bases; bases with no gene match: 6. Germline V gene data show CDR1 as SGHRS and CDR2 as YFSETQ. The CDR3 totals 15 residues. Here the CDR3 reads CASSFTGGAGYGYTF. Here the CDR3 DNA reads TGCGCCAGCAGCTTTACAGGGGGCGCCGGCTATGGCTACACCTTC.

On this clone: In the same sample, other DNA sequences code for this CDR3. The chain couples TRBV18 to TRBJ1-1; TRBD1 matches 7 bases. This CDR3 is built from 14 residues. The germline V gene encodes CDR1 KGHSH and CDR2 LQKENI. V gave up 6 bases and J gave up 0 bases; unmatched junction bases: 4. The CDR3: CASSPGQLNTEAFF. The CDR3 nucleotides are TGTGCCAGCTCCCCGGGACAGCTGAACACTGAAGCTTTCTTT.

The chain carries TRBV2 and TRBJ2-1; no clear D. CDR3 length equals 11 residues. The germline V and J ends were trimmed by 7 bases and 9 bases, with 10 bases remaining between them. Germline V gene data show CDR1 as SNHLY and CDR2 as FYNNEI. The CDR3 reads CASTISSEQFF. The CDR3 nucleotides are TGTGCCAGCACAATCTCCAGTGAGCAGTTCTTC.